This entry lists 12 T cell receptor beta chains sequenced from one sample in a study of blood T cell repertoires in COVID-19. Some clones are missing from TCRdb's copy, which holds only in-frame ones; the method was immunoSEQ multiplex PCR. This sample carries approximately 130,000 clones, roughly 84% of them seen once, and the ten largest clones take about 3.9%. The specimen was peripheral blood. Receptors were obtained from a man aged 55 to 70 with acute or convalescent COVID-19.

This chain connects TRBV28 to TRBJ2-2; 8 bases map to TRBD2. The CDR3 consists of 14 residues. Germline CDR1 MDHEN, CDR2 SYDVKM. V lost 3 bases to trimming and J lost 3 bases; unmatched junction nucleotides: 0. The CDR3 DNA reads as TGTGCCAGCAGTTTGACTAGCGACACCGGGGAGCTGTTTTTT. It translates to CASSLTSDTGELFF.

The V and J genes are TRBV29-1 and TRBJ2-7, with 7 bases aligning to TRBD2. Germline CDR1 reads SQVTM; CDR2 reads ANQGSEA. The V gene end was trimmed by 5 bases and the J gene end by 7 bases; junction bases not matched to a gene: 8. The CDR3 is made up of 12 amino acids. CDR3 DNA: TGCAGCGTTTGTGAGCCGCGGGGGGAGCAGTACTTC. It specifies CSVCEPRGEQYF.

This clone appeared a few times. The chain employs TRBV27 and TRBJ1-2, with 9 positions matching TRBD1. This CDR3 contains 14 residues. The germline V gene has CDR1 MNHEY and CDR2 SMNVEV (reference sequence). The junction had 6 bases not matched to a gene; V was cut back by 3 bases and J by 7 bases. CDR3 DNA: TGTGCCAGCAGTTTCCGGGACAGGGACGGTGGCTACACCTTC. As protein: CASSFRDRDGGYTF.

The chain recombines TRBV2 with TRBJ2-7, with a tentative D call TRBD2 (5 bases). Trimming took off 2 bases at V and 7 bases at J, with 27 bases between the two ends. CDR3 length: 18 amino acids. In germline, CDR1 is SNHLY, CDR2 FYNNEI. CDR3 sequence (DNA): TGTGCCAGCAGTGAAAGGAGGCGGGCGGCGAGGCCCCCTGGGGAGCAGTACTTC. Residues: CASSERRRAARPPGEQYF.

The chain carries TRBV6-6 and TRBJ2-5, with 10 bases matching TRBD2. This CDR3 has 17 residues. After removal of 5 bases from V and 5 bases from J, the junction contained 14 bases not matched to a gene. Germline lookup yields CDR1 MNHNY and CDR2 SVGAGI (reference sequence). The CDR3 sequence: CASSPTQLAGVRETQYF. Written as DNA, the CDR3 is TGTGCCAGCAGTCCGACCCAGCTAGCGGGAGTTAGGGAGACCCAGTACTTC.

The chain couples TRBV10-3 to TRBJ1-1; D is undetermined. Germline CDR1 is ENHRY and CDR2 is SYGVKD. The length of the CDR3 is 12 residues. Trimming cost V 2 bases and J 8 bases, with 9 bases left between them. CDR3 sequence (DNA): TGTGCCATCAGTGAGGGCCAGCGAGAAGCTTTCTTT. Its translation is CAISEGQREAFF.

The J gene is TRBJ2-1, the V gene TRBV7-3, with TRBD1 matching over 9 bases. Trimming took 5 bases from V and 3 from J; bases not matched to a gene: 8. This CDR3 is built from 16 residues. Germline V gene lookup returns CDR1 SGHTA and CDR2 FQGTGA. This CDR3 is CASSRREGQGYNEQFF. The CDR3 bases are TGTGCCAGCAGCCGTAGGGAGGGACAGGGCTACAATGAGCAGTTCTTC. The whole variable domain, remainder taken from reference TRBV7-3 and TRBJ2-1, is GAGVSQTPSNKVTEKGKYVELRCDPISGHTALYWYRQSLGQGPEFLIYFQGTGAADDSGLPNDRFFAVRPEGSVSTLKIQRTERGDSAVYLCASSRREGQGYNEQFFGPGTRLTVL.

This chain connects TRBV7-2 to TRBJ1-5; D might be TRBD1 (5 bases). The CDR3 spans 14 residues. CDR1 is SGHTA, CDR2 FQGNSA, per germline. V was pared by 5 bases and J by 5 bases, with 13 bases between. CDR3 sequence (DNA): TGTGCCAGCAGCGCCCGGCGGGGCGATCAGCCCCAGCATTTT. Protein product: CASSARRGDQPQHF.

The chain employs TRBV2 and TRBJ2-1; 9 bases match TRBD2. Germline assignment: CDR1 SNHLY and CDR2 FYNNEI. Trimming took 8 bases from V and 8 from J; bases not matched to a gene: 19. The CDR3 consists of 17 residues. The CDR3 bases are TGTGCCAGCTCGACTCCCAGGGGACTAGCATCTGTGGATGAGCAGTTCTTC. Translation: CASSTPRGLASVDEQFF.

The J gene is TRBJ2-7, the V gene TRBV4-1, with a possible D match to TRBD1 (5 bases). In germline, CDR1 is MGHRA, CDR2 YSYEKL. Trimming removed 0 bases at V and 5 bases at J, with 14 bases between. The CDR3 totals 15 residues. The CDR3 protein is CASSQEVTGLNEQYF. CDR3 coding DNA: TGCGCCAGCAGCCAAGAGGTAACAGGTCTCAACGAGCAGTACTTC.

In its sample, this clone was seen a few times. V gene TRBV6-2 or TRBV6-3 combines with J gene TRBJ2-7; 9 nucleotides line up with TRBD2. Per germline, CDR1 MNHEY and CDR2 SVGEGT. V was pared by 4 bases and J by 3 bases, with 4 bases of the junction left unmatched. The CDR3 runs to 14 residues. The CDR3 is CASSLGLALYEQYF. For the CDR3, the DNA is TGTGCCAGCAGTTTAGGACTAGCGCTCTACGAGCAGTACTTC.

This chain joins TRBV29-1 and TRBJ1-1, with D perhaps TRBD1 (5 bases). Germline CDR1 and CDR2: SQVTM and ANQGSEA. Trimming pared 7 bases from V and 1 base from J, leaving 13 bases between. The CDR3 is made up of 13 amino acids. CDR3 bases: TGCAGCGCGGGAAGGGGCCCGAACACTGAAGCTTTCTTT. The encoded protein is CSAGRGPNTEAFF.